This T cell receptor beta chain was sequenced during a study of blood T cell repertoires in COVID-19. Overall study context: COVID-19 samples, acute and convalescent, were from the United States, Italy and Spain. Sample material is recorded as cDNA or gDNA derived from T cells, B-cell-depleted T cells, or PBMCs.

Authors' methods: Using reference gene primer amplification, nucleated cell counts were estimated. TCRdb's table, derived via immunoSEQ multiplex PCR, lists solely in-frame clones and lacks some. That table gives V, J and clone size, and the DNA gave D and trimming. This sample has roughly 110,000 clones, with about 89% found just once. Germline V gene data show CDR1 as MNHNS and CDR2 as SASEGT. The CDR3 sequence is 14 residues long. V was shortened by 3 bases and J by 2 bases, with 11 bases between the two germline ends. The chain uses TRBV6-1 and TRBJ2-7; D uncertain. This clonotype was sampled from a man aged 40-49 years with active or convalescent COVID-19. Source material: peripheral blood. The CDR3 DNA follows: TGTGCCAGCAGTGATGGGCTTTTTCCCTACGAGCAGTACTTC. Protein: CASSDGLFPYEQYF.